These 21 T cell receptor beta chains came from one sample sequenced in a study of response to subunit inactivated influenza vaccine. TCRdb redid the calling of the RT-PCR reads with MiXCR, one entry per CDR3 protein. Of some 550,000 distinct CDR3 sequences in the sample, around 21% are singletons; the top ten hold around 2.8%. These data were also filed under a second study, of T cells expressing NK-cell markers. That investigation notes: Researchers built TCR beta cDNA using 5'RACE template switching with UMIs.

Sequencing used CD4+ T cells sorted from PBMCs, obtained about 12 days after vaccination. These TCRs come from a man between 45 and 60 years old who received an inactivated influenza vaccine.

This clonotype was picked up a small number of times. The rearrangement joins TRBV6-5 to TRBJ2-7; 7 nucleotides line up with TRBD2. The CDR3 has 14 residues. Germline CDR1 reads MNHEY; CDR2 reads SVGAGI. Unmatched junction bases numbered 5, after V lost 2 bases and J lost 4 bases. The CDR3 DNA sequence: TGTGCCAGCAGTTACGATTCCGGGAGGTACGAGCAGTACTTC. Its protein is CASSYDSGRYEQYF.

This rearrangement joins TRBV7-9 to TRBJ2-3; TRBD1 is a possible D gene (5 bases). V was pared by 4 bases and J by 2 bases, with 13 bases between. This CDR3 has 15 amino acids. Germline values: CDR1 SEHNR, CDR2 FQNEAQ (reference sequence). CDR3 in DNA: TGTGCCAGCAGCTCTCTGGCAGGGTACACAGATACGCAGTATTTT. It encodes CASSSLAGYTDTQYF.

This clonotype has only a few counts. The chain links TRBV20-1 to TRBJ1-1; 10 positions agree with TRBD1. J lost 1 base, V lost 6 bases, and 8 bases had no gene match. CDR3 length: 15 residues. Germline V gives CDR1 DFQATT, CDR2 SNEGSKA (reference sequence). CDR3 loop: CSAPRQGAPNTEAFF. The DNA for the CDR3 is TGCAGTGCACCTCGACAGGGGGCCCCGAACACTGAAGCTTTCTTT.

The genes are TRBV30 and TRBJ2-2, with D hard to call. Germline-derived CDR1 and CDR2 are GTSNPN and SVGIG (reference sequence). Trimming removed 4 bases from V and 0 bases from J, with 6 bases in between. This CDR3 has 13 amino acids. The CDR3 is CAWTVANTGELFF. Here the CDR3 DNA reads TGTGCCTGGACAGTGGCGAACACCGGGGAGCTGTTTTTT.

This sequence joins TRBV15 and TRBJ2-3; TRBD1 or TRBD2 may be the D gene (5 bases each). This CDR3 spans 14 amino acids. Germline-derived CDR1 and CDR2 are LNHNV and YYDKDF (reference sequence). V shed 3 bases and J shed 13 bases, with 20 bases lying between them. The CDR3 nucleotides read TGTGCCACCAGCAGTAAATCCGGGGCCGAGCGAGAGTATTTT. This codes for CATSSKSGAEREYF.

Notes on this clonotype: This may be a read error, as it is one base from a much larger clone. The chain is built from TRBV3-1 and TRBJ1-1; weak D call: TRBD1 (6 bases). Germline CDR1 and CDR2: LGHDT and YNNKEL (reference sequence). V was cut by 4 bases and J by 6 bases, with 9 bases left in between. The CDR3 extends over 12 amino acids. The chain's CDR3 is CASSRTGSEAFF. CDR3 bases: TGTGCCAGCAGCCGTACAGGGTCTGAAGCTTTCTTT.

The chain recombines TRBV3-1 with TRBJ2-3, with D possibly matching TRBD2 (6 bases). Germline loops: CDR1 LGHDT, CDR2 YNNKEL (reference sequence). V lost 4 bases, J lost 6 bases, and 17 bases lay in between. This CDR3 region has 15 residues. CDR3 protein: CASSLARDPIDTQYF. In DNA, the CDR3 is TGTGCCAGCAGCCTAGCGCGGGACCCGATTGATACGCAGTATTTT.

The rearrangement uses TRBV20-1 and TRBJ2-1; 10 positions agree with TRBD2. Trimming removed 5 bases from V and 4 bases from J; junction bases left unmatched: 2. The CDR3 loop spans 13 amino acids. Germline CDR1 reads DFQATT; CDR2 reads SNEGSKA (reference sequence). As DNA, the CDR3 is TGCAGTGCTTTAGCGGGGGGTTACAATGAGCAGTTCTTC. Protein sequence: CSALAGGYNEQFF.

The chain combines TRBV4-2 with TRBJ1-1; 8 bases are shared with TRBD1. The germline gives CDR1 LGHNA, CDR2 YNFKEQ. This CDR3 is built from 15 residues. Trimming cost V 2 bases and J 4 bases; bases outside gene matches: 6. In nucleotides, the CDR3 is TGTGCCAGCAGCCAAAGTCCGGACAGGGCCACTGAAGCTTTCTTT. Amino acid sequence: CASSQSPDRATEAFF.

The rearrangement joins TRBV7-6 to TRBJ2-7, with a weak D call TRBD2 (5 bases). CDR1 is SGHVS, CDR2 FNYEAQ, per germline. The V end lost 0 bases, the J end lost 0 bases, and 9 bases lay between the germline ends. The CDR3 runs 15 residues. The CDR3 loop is CASSLAGDLSYEQYF. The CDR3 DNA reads TGTGCCAGCAGCTTAGCGGGAGACCTCTCCTACGAGCAGTACTTC.

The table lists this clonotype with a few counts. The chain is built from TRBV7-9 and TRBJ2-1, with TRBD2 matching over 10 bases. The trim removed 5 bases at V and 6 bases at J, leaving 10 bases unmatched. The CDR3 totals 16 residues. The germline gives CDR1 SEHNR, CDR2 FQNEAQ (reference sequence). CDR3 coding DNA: TGTGCCAGCAGCGAGAGTCGACTAGCGGGCCGCAATGAGCAGTTCTTC. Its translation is CASSESRLAGRNEQFF.

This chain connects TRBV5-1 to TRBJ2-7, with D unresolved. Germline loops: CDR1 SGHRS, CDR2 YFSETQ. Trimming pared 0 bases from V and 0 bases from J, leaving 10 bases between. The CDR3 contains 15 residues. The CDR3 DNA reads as TGCGCCAGCAGCTTGGGGCAGATAGACTCCTACGAGCAGTACTTC. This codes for CASSLGQIDSYEQYF. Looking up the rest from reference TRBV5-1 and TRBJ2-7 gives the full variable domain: KAGVTQTPRYLIKTRGQQVTLSCSPISGHRSVSWYQQTPGQGLQFLFEYFSETQRNKGNFPGRFSGRQFSNSRSEMNVSTLELGDSALYLCASSLGQIDSYEQYFGPGTRLTVT.

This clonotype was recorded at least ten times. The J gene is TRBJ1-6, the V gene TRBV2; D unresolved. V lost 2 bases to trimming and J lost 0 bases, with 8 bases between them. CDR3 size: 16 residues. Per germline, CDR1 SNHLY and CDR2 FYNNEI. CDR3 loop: CASSELGSSYNSPLHF. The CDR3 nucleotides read TGTGCCAGCAGTGAACTGGGCAGCTCCTATAATTCACCCCTCCACTTT.

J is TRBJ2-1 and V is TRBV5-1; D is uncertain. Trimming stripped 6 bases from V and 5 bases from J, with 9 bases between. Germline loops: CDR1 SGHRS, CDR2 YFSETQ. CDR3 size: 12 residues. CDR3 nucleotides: TGCGCCAGCACCTACCAAAACAATGAGCAGTTCTTC. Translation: CASTYQNNEQFF.

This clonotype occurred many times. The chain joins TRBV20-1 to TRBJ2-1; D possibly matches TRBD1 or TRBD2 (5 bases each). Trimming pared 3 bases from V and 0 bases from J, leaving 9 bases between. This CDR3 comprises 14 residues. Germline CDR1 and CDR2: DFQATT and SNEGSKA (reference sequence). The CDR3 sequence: CSASWGNSYNEQFF. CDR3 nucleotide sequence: TGCAGTGCTAGCTGGGGGAACTCCTACAATGAGCAGTTCTTC.

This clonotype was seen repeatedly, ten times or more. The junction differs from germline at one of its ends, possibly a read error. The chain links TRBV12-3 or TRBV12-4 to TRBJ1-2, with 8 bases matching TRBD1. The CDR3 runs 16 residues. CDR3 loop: CASSPNTGGANYGYTF. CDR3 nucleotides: TGTGCCAGCAGTCCAAACACAGGGGGAGCTAATTATGGCTACACCTTC.

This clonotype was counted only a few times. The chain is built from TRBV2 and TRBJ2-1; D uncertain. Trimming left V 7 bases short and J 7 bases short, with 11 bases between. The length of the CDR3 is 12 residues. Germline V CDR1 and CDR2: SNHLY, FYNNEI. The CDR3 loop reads CASTLGSNEQFF. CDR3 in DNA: TGTGCCAGCACATTGGGGTCTAATGAGCAGTTCTTC.

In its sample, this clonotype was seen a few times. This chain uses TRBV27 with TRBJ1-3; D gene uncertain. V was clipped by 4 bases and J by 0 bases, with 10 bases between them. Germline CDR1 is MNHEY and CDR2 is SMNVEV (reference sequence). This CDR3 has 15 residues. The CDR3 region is CASSSRPISGNTIYF. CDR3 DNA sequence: TGTGCCAGCAGTTCAAGACCGATCTCTGGAAACACCATATATTTT.

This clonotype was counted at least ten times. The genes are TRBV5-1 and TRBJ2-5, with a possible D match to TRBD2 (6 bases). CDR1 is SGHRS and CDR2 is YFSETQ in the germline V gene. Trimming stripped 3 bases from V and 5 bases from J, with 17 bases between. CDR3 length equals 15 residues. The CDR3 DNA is TGCGCCAGCAGCTGGGGAAACGCGGGGATGGAGACCCAGTACTTC. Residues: CASSWGNAGMETQYF.

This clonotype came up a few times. The DNA for the CDR3 is TGTGCCAGCAGCCGTACCGGACAGGGGGCGACCTACGAGCAGTACTTC. Translation: CASSRTGQGATYEQYF. The chain uses TRBV3-1 and TRBJ2-7; 11 bases map to TRBD1. Trimming at V came to 4 bases and at J to 2 bases, leaving 7 bases not matched to a gene. This CDR3 has 16 residues. In germline, CDR1 is LGHDT, CDR2 YNNKEL (reference sequence).

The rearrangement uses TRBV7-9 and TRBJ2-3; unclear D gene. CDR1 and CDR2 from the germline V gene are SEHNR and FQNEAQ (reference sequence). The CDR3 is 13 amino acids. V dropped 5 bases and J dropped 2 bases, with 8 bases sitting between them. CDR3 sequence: CASSPSNTDTQYF. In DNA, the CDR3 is TGTGCCAGCAGCCCCTCCAACACAGATACGCAGTATTTT.